This T cell receptor beta chain was sequenced during a study of a mutant IDH1 vaccine in newly diagnosed glioma. In the study overall: Patients were pretreated with radiotherapy, temozolomide, or both, mostly both.

With respect to this clone: Its antigen is not identified.

Time point meaning: week 5, during vaccination. Vaccination used 300 ug of mutant IDH1 20-mer peptide per dose, with topical imiquimod. The V and J ends lost 3 bases and 4 bases respectively, with 8 bases between them. CDR3 length: 12 residues. Germline V gives CDR1 GTSNPN, CDR2 SVGIG (reference sequence). TCRdb's table, derived via immunoSEQ multiplex PCR, lists solely in-frame clones and lacks some. The table lists around 51,000 clones, around 80% of them singletons, with about 1.7% in the top ten. The chain employs TRBV30 and TRBJ2-3; possible D gene TRBD1, 6 bases. The sequences come from PBMCs, collected from a glioma patient whose treatment included an IDH1 peptide vaccine. The sequence was collected from a woman aged 40 to 55 with glioma. The CDR3 DNA sequence: TGTGCCTGGAGAGAGGGGGCAGATACGCAGTATTTT. Its translation: CAWREGADTQYF.